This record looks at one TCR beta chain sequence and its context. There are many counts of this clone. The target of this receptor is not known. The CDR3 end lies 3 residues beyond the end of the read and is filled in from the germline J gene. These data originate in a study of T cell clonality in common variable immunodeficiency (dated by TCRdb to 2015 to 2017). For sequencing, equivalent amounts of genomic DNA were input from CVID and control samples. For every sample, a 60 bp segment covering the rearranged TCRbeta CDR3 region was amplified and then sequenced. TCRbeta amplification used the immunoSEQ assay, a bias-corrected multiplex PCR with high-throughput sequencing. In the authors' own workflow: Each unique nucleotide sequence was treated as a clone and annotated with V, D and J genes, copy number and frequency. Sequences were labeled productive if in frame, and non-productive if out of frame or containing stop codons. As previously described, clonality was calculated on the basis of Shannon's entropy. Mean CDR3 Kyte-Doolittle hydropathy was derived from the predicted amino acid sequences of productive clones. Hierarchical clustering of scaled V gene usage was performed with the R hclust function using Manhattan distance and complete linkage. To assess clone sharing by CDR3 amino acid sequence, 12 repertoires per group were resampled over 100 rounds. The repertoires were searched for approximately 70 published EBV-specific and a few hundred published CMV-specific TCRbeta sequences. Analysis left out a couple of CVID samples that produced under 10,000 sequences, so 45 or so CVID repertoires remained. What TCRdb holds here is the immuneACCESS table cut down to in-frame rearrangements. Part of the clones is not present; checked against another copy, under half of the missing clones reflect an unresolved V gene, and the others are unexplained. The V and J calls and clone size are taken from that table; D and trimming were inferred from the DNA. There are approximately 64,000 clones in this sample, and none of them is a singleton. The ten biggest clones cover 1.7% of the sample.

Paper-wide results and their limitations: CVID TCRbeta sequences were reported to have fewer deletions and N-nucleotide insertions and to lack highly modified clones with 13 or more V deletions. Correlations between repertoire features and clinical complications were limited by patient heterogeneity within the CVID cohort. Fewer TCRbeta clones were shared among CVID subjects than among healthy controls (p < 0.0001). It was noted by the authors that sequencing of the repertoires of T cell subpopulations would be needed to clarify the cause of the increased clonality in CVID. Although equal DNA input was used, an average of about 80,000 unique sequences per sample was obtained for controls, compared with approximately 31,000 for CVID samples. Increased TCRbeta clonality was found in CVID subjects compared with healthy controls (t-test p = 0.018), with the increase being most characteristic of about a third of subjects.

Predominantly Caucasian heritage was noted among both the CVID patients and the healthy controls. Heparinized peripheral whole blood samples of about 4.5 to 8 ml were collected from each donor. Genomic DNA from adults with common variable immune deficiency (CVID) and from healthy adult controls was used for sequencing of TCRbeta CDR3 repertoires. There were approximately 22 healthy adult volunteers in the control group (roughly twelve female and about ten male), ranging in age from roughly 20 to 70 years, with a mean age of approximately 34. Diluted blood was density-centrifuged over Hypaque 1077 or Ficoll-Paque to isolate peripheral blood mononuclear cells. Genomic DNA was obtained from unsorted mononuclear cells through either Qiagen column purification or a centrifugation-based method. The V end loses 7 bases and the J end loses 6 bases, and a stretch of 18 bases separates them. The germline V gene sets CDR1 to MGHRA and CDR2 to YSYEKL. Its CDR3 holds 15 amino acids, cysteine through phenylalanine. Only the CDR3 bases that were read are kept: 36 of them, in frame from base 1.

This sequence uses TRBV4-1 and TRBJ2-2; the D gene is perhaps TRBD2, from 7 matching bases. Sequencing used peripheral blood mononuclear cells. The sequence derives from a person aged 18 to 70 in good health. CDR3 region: CASTLSGGGSGELFF. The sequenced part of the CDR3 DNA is TGCGCCAGCACCCTATCGGGGGGCGGATCCGGGGAG.